This T cell receptor beta chain was captured by sequencing in a study of blood T cells in healthy people across ages. It was with a sample-barcoded 5' primer and a J-beta primer mix that a second PCR of about 6 to 12 cycles was run. Each cDNA molecule was tagged by a template-switch adaptor that had 12 random nucleotides. TCRdb re-called the 5' RACE reads with MiXCR, one entry per CDR3 protein. Among 910,000 or so distinct CDR3 sequences listed, just over 50% were seen once. As for this clonotype: The antigen remains undetermined.

The junction had 12 bases not matched to a gene; V was cut back by 5 bases and J by 13 bases. The CDR3 has 13 amino acids. Germline V gives CDR1 SGDLS, CDR2 YYNGEE. Study conclusions and caveats: What prevented conclusive comparison of naive and antigen-experienced cells was that PBMCs were unsorted. In the absence of known donor CMV status, changes in expanded clonotypes were possibly confounded. Per million T cells, TCR beta diversity dropped roughly linearly as age increased.

Sequencing was performed on blood. This TCR came from an older woman in good health. The chain is built from TRBV9 and TRBJ2-5, with 9 bases identical to TRBD2. CDR3 sequence reads: CASSDALAGVRYF. The CDR3, as DNA: TGTGCCAGCAGTGACGCCTTAGCGGGAGTTCGGTACTTC.